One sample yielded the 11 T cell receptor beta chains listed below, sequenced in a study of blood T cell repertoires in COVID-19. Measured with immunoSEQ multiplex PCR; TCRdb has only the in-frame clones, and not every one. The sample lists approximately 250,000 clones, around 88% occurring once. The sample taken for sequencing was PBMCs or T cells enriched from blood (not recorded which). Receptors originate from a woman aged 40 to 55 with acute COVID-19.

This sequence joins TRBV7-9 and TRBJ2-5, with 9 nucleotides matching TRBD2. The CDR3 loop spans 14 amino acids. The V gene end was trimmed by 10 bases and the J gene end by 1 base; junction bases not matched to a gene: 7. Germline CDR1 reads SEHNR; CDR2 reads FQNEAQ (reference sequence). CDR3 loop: CATKTSGAQETQYF. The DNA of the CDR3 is TGTGCCACCAAGACTAGCGGAGCCCAAGAGACCCAGTACTTC.

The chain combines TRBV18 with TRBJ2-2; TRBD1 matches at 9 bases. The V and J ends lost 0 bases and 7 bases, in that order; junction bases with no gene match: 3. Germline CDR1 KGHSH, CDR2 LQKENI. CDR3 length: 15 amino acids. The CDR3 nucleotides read TGTGCCAGCTCACCACCGGGACAGGGAGGCGGGGAGCTGTTTTTT. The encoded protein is CASSPPGQGGGELFF. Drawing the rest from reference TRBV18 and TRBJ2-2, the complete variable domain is NAGVMQNPRHLVRRRGQEARLRCSPMKGHSHVYWYRQLPEEGLKFMVYLQKENIIDESGMPKERFSAEFPKEGPSILRIQQVVRGDSAAYFCASSPPGQGGGELFFGEGSRLTVL.

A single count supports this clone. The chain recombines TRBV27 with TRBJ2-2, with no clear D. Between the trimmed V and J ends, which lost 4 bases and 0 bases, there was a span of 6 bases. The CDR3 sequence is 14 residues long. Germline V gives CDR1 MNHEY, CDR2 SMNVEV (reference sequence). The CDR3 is CASSSYSNTGELFF. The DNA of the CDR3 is TGTGCCAGCAGTTCCTACTCGAACACCGGGGAGCTGTTTTTT.

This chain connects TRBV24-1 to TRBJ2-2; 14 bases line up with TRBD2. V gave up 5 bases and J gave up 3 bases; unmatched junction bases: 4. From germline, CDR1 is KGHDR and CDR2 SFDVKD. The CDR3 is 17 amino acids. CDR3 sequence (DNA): TGTGCCACCAGTGGACTAGCGGGAGGGCTGGACACCGGGGAGCTGTTTTTT. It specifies CATSGLAGGLDTGELFF.

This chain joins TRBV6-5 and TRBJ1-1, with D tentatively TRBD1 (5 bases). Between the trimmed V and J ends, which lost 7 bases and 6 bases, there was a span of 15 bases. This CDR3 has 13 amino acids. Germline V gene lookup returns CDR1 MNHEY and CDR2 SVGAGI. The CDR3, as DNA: TGTGCCAGCATAAACACAGGTTCCGCTGAAGCTTTCTTT. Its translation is CASINTGSAEAFF.

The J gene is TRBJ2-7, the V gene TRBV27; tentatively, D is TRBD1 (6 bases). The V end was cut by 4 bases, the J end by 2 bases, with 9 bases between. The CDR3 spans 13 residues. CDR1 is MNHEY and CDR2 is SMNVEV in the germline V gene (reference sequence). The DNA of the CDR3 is TGTGCCAGCAGTTACAGGGACCCCTACGAGCAGTACTTC. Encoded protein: CASSYRDPYEQYF.

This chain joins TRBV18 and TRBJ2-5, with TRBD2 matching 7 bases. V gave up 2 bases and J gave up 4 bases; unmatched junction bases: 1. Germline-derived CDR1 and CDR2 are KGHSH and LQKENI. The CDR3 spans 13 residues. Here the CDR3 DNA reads TGTGCCAGCTCACCAGGCGGGGGAGAGACCCAGTACTTC. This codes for CASSPGGGETQYF.

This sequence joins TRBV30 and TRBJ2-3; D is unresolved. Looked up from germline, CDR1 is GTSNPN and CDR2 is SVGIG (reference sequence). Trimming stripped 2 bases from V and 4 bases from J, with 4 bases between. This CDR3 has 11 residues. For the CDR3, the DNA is TGTGCCTGGAGTCATCCAGATACGCAGTATTTT. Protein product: CAWSHPDTQYF.

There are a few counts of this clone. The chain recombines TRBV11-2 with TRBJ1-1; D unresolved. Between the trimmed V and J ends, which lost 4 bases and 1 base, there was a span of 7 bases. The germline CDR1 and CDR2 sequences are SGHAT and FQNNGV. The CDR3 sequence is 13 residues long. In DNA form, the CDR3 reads TGTGCCAGCAGCTCCACTCCGAACACTGAAGCTTTCTTT. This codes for CASSSTPNTEAFF.

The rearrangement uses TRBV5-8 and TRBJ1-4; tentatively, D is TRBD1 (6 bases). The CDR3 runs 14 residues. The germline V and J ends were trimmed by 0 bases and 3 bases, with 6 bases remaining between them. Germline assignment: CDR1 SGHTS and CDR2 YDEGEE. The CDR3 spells CASSLGQANEKLFF. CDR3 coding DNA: TGTGCCAGCAGCTTGGGACAGGCTAATGAAAAACTGTTTTTT.

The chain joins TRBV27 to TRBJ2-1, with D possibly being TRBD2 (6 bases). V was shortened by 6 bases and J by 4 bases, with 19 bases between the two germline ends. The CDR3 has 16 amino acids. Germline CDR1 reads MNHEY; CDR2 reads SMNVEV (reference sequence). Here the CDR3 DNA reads TGTGCCAGCAGGCCACGTCCCGGGACTCAGTACAATGAGCAGTTCTTC. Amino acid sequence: CASRPRPGTQYNEQFF.